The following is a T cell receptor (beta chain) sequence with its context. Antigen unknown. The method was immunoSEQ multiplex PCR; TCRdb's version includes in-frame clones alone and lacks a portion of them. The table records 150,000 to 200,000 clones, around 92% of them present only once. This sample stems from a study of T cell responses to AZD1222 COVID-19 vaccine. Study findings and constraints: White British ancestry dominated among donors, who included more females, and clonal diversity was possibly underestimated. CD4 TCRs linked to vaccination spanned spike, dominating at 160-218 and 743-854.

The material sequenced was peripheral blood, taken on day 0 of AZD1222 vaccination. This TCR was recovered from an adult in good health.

As DNA, the CDR3 is TGTGCCAGCAGCTCATCCCCGGGGGATGAGCAGTTCTTC. Translated, it gives CASSSSPGDEQFF. The chain carries TRBV9 and TRBJ2-1; possible D gene TRBD2, 6 bases. Looked up from germline, CDR1 is SGDLS and CDR2 is YYNGEE. The CDR3 extends over 13 amino acids. Trimming pared 4 bases from V and 8 bases from J, leaving 13 bases between.